A selection of T cell receptor beta chains follows, all from one sample in a study of shared clonotypes between healthy human individuals. Produced via immunoSEQ multiplex PCR; TCRdb's table is partial and in-frame only. The sample holds some 550,000 clones; roughly 97% are singletons and the top ten take around 0.057%. The sample comprised naive CD4+ T cells sorted from blood. Receptors were obtained from a woman between 25 and 40 years old in good health. The CDR3 runs from the conserved cysteine through the conserved F or W. D genes are given only for firm matches. Expanded clones are given a class, and other clones once, few, many or no size at all.

CASSSLERINQPQHF | TGTGCCAGCAGTAGCCTCGAACGGATCAATCAGCCCCAGCATTTT | - | - | 15 | TRBJ1-5 | TRBV28
CASSLVLDNEQFF | TGCGCCAGCAGCTTGGTACTGGACAATGAGCAGTTCTTC | - | - | 13 | TRBJ2-1 | TRBV5-1
CASTAVPSDGYTF | TGTGCCAGCACCGCAGTCCCGAGTGATGGCTACACCTTC | - | - | 13 | TRBJ1-2 | TRBV9
CAISDSGNNEQFF | TGTGCCATCAGTGACTCGGGGAACAATGAGCAGTTCTTC | - | - | 13 | TRBJ2-1 | TRBV10-3
CASGLGSSGSGETQYF | TGTGCTAGTGGTTTGGGTTCTAGCGGGAGTGGAGAGACCCAGTACTTC | - | TRBD2 | 16 | TRBJ2-5 | TRBV12-5
CASSLTYEQYF | TGTGCCAGCAGCTTAACCTACGAGCAGTACTTC | - | - | 11 | TRBJ2-7 | TRBV5-8
CASSDGQGQPQHF | TGCGCCAGCAGCGACGGACAGGGACAGCCCCAGCATTTT | - | TRBD1 | 13 | TRBJ1-5 | TRBV5-1
CASSPGGGGTEAFF | TGTGCCAGCTCACCAGGCGGGGGAGGCACTGAAGCTTTCTTT | - | - | 14 | TRBJ1-1 | TRBV18
CASSLGGGREQYF | TGTGCCAGCAGCTTAGGTGGAGGGAGAGAGCAGTACTTC | - | - | 13 | TRBJ2-7 | TRBV13
CASRRDTAYEQYF | TGTGCCAGCCGACGGGACACCGCCTACGAGCAGTACTTC | - | - | 13 | TRBJ2-7 | TRBV27
CASSERSTDTQYF | TGTGCCAGCTCTGAAAGGAGCACAGATACGCAGTATTTT | - | - | 13 | TRBJ2-3 | TRBV18
CASSPFSGAYNEQFF | TGTGCCAGCAGCCCTTTTTCAGGGGCCTACAATGAGCAGTTCTTC | - | - | 15 | TRBJ2-1 | TRBV14
CASSLTVQYSNQPQHF | TGTGCCAGCAGTTTAACAGTCCAATATAGCAATCAGCCCCAGCATTTT | - | - | 16 | TRBJ1-5 | TRBV28
CASRPTGVDTQYF | TGTGCCAGCAGGCCCACAGGGGTTGATACGCAGTATTTT | - | TRBD1 | 13 | TRBJ2-3 | TRBV6-1
CASSPGDYSNQPQHF | TGCGCCAGCAGCCCGGGAGATTATAGCAATCAGCCCCAGCATTTT | - | - | 15 | TRBJ1-5 | TRBV5-1
CASSLRGPRDEQYF | TGTGCCAGCAGTCTCAGGGGGCCCCGAGACGAGCAGTACTTC | - | TRBD1 | 14 | TRBJ2-7 | TRBV27
CAISEREGNQPQHF | TGTGCCATCAGTGAGAGAGAGGGGAATCAGCCCCAGCATTTT | - | - | 14 | TRBJ1-5 | TRBV10-3
CASSILAGETYEQYF | TGTGCCAGTAGTATACTAGCGGGAGAAACCTACGAGCAGTACTTC | - | TRBD2 | 15 | TRBJ2-7 | TRBV19
CAWSIGSGLAGGPIGTGELFF | TGTGCCTGGAGTATTGGGTCGGGACTAGCGGGAGGGCCCATTGGCACCGGGGAGCTGTTTTTT | - | TRBD2 | 21 | TRBJ2-2 | TRBV30
CASSSSGIYFYEQYF | TGTGCCAGCAGCTCTAGCGGGATTTATTTTTACGAGCAGTACTTC | - | TRBD2 | 15 | TRBJ2-7 | TRBV28
CASGGAGFNEQFF | TGTGCCAGCGGCGGGGCGGGCTTCAATGAGCAGTTCTTC | - | - | 13 | TRBJ2-1 | TRBV5-5
CATSRGDRGQPQHF | TGTGCCACCAGCAGAGGAGACAGGGGGCAGCCCCAGCATTTT | - | TRBD1 | 14 | TRBJ1-5 | TRBV15
CASRSTGTGANVLTF | TGTGCCAGCAGATCAACAGGGACTGGGGCCAACGTCCTGACTTTC | once | - | 15 | TRBJ2-6 | TRBV28
CASSEAAGGGTEAFF | TGTGCCAGCAGTGAAGCGGCCGGTGGGGGAACTGAAGCTTTCTTT | - | - | 15 | TRBJ1-1 | TRBV6-1
CASSPGQPAYEQYF | TGTGCCAGCAGCCCGGGACAGCCGGCCTACGAGCAGTACTTC | - | TRBD1 | 14 | TRBJ2-7 | TRBV7-2
CASSFGQSYEQYF | TGTGCCAGCAGTTTCGGTCAGTCCTACGAGCAGTACTTC | - | - | 13 | TRBJ2-7 | TRBV28
CASRAGQGRNYEQYF | TGTGCCAGCAGGGCCGGACAGGGAAGAAACTACGAGCAGTACTTC | - | TRBD1 | 15 | TRBJ2-7 | TRBV5-5
CASSLGDYEQYF | TGTGCCAGCAGCTTGGGGGACTACGAGCAGTACTTC | - | - | 12 | TRBJ2-7 | TRBV5-8
CASKPGLVQETQYF | TGTGCCAGCAAGCCGGGACTCGTCCAAGAGACCCAGTACTTC | - | - | 14 | TRBJ2-5 | TRBV2
CASSPGTEGIFEKLFF | TGTGCCAGCAGCCCCGGGACGGAGGGAATTTTCGAAAAACTGTTTTTT | - | - | 16 | TRBJ1-4 | TRBV7-3
CASTQGGGHTEAFF | TGTGCCAGCACCCAGGGAGGGGGGCACACTGAAGCTTTCTTT | - | - | 14 | TRBJ1-1 | TRBV27
CASGTPGNQPQHF | TGTGCCAGCGGGACCCCTGGGAATCAGCCCCAGCATTTT | few | - | 13 | TRBJ1-5 | TRBV2
CASSLTGLGTEAFF | TGTGCCAGCAGCCTCACAGGGTTGGGCACTGAAGCTTTCTTT | - | - | 14 | TRBJ1-1 | TRBV7-9
CASSWAAGPTGANVLTF | TGCGCCAGCAGTTGGGCGGCCGGACCTACTGGGGCCAACGTCCTGACTTTC | once | - | 17 | TRBJ2-6 | TRBV5-1